One and the same sample provided the 24 T cell receptor beta chains below, sequenced in a study of CD8+ T cells in alopecia areata. Sequencing templates came from extracted RNA that was reverse transcribed into cDNA. The protocol was immunoSEQ multiplex PCR, while the TCRdb copy is restricted to in-frame clones and leaves out a portion. Singletons are absent from the sample, which has 270,000 or so clones. The sorting of pooled cutaneous lymph node cells relied on CD4, CD8alpha, NKG2D, NKG2ACE and other markers. What was sequenced was CD4+ T cells sorted from a lymph node. Receptor source: a C3H/HeJ mouse with alopecia areata. MHC haplotype: H2-k.

Worth noting for this clone: These gene names are mouse names. Other DNA sequences of this sample code for an identical CDR3. The CDR3 protein is CASSQSTANSDYTF. The CDR3 bases that were read are TGTGCCAGCAGCCAATCGACAGCAAACTCC. V and J are TRBV5 and TRBJ1-2, with a possible D match to TRBD1 (5 bases). The read finishes 4 residues shy of the CDR3 end, and the germline J gene is used to complete it. This CDR3 comprises 14 residues. The germline V and J ends were trimmed by 2 bases and 0 bases, with 7 bases remaining between them. Germline assignment: CDR1 LGHNA and CDR2 YNLKQL (reference sequence).

Notes on this clone: Mouse gene names and germline throughout. The CDR3 goes on 4 residues after the read ends, and that part is filled in from the germline J gene. The same CDR3 also results from other DNA sequences found in this sample. The chain uses TRBV5 and TRBJ2-3; 8 positions agree with TRBD2. CDR1 and CDR2 (germline): LGHNA, YNLKQL (reference sequence). The CDR3 is made up of 15 amino acids. V dropped 4 bases and J dropped 0; count of bases not matched to a gene: 3. CDR3 sequence reads: CASSPLGGSAETLYF. The sequenced part of the CDR3 DNA is TGTGCCAGCAGCCCCCTGGGGGGTAGTGCAGAA.

Regarding this clone: Gene names are the mouse ones. From the germline J gene comes the end of the CDR3, since the read stops 4 residues before it. This chain connects TRBV5 to TRBJ2-1, with D uncertain. Germline lookup yields CDR1 LGHNA and CDR2 YNLKQL (reference sequence). This CDR3 spans 16 amino acids. With 0 bases removed from V and 1 base from J, the gap between germline ends came to 10 bases. CDR3 protein: CASSQDESANYAEQFF. The sequenced CDR3 bases are TGTGCCAGCAGCCAAGATGAGTCTGCAAACTATGCT.

A note on this clone: Any gene name here is a mouse gene name. The DNA ends 4 residues before the CDR3 does, and the rest of the CDR3 is filled in from the germline J gene. The genes are TRBV13-2 and TRBJ2-5; possibly TRBD2 for D (5 bases). CDR3 length: 14 amino acids. Germline V CDR1 and CDR2: NNHNN, SYGAGS (reference sequence). V was cut by 2 bases and J by 2 bases, with 9 bases left in between. The CDR3 bases that were read are TGTGCCAGCGGTGAAGTCTGGGCCCAAGAC. Its protein is CASGEVWAQD. From start to end, the CDR3 is CASGEVWAQDTQYF.

There are a few counts of this clone. Gene names follow the mouse nomenclature. The CDR3 end falls 4 residues outside the read, so it is completed with the germline J gene. V usage is TRBV13-1 and J usage is TRBJ2-3; 7 bases are a match to TRBD2. V shed 5 bases, J shed 0 bases, and the junction held 6 bases outside the gene matches. The CDR3 is made up of 15 amino acids. From germline, CDR1 is NSHNY and CDR2 SYGAGN. This CDR3 reads CASRATGVSAETLYF. CDR3 DNA (partial): TGTGCCAGCAGGGCCACTGGGGTTAGTGCAGAA.

This clone was detected only a few times. Gene labels here are mouse ones. Additional DNA sequences in this sample encode the identical CDR3. This CDR3 reads CTCSAGQGSETLYF. CDR3 DNA, as far as it was read: TGCACCTGCAGTGCAGGACAGGGGTCAGAA. The rearrangement uses TRBV1 and TRBJ2-3, with 8 bases identical to TRBD1. Read data end 4 residues before the CDR3 end; the end is taken from the germline J gene. Germline values: CDR1 NSQYPW, CDR2 LRSPGD (reference sequence). V gave up 1 base and J gave up 4 bases; unmatched junction bases: 1. This CDR3 spans 14 amino acids.

With regard to this clone: Gene labels here are mouse ones. The read ends 4 residues before the CDR3 terminus; that terminus is restored from the germline J gene. The chain joins TRBV5 to TRBJ2-5; 8 positions match TRBD2. The V gene's germline CDR1 is LGHNA and CDR2 YNLKQL (reference sequence). The CDR3 runs to 16 residues. CDR3: CASSQEWGGLKDTQYF. The CDR3 bases that were read are TGTGCCAGCAGCCAAGAATGGGGGGGGTTAAAAGAC.

For this clone: The genes are named according to mouse. The sequenced fragment ends 4 residues before the CDR3 boundary, so the rest is inferred from the germline J gene. Other DNA sequences of this sample code for an identical CDR3. V is TRBV1 and J is TRBJ1-1, with 8 nucleotides matching TRBD1. Germline assignment: CDR1 NSQYPW and CDR2 LRSPGD (reference sequence). The CDR3 is 15 amino acids. V shed 0 bases, J shed 4 bases, and the junction held 4 bases outside the gene matches. The CDR3 DNA, read in part, is TGCACCTGCAGTGCAGATCCAGGGGGCGGCACA. It is translated as CTCSADPGGGT. The whole CDR3 is CTCSADPGGGTEVFF.

A note on this clone: Genes and germline are mouse. With the read ending 4 residues before the CDR3 end, the germline J gene is used to fill in that end. The gene calls are TRBV19 and TRBJ2-2, with unresolved D. CDR1 FNHDT and CDR2 SITEND come from the germline V gene (reference sequence). The CDR3 runs 12 residues. Trimming took off 2 bases at V and 6 bases at J, with 5 bases between the two ends. The CDR3 bases that were read are TGTGCCAGCAGTATGTGGTCCGGG. It specifies CASSMWSG. The whole CDR3 protein is CASSMWSGQLYF.

Note on this clone: Genes and germline are mouse. Sequencing ends 4 residues short of the CDR3 end; the germline J gene provides the rest. Additional DNA sequences in this sample encode the identical CDR3. The rearrangement uses TRBV31 and TRBJ2-1; D perhaps matches TRBD2 (6 bases). This CDR3 spans 13 amino acids. Germline loops: CDR1 GKSSPN, CDR2 SITVG. V lost 0 bases to trimming and J lost 4 bases, with 7 bases between them. The CDR3 DNA, read in part, is TGTGCCTGGAGTCTCACTGGGTATGCT. Protein sequence: CAWSLTGYA. The complete CDR3 protein is CAWSLTGYAEQFF.

This clone was seen a few times. Gene names denote mouse genes. The CDR3 end is not reached by the read, which stops 4 residues before it; the germline J gene fills it in. Other DNA sequences in the same sample also yield this CDR3. The genes are TRBV13-1 and TRBJ2-4; 12 nucleotides line up with TRBD2. Losses at the gene ends were 3 bases for V and 2 bases for J; bases not matched to a gene: 1. The germline gives CDR1 NSHNY, CDR2 SYGAGN. The CDR3 consists of 15 residues. The sequenced part of the CDR3 DNA is TGTGCCAGCAGTGGGACTGGGGGGGATCAAAAC. As protein: CASSGTGGDQN. The CDR3 in its entirety is CASSGTGGDQNTLYF.

Concerning this clone itself: Gene names are mouse gene names. The CDR3 is cut off 4 residues early in the read; its end comes from the germline J gene. The V and J genes are TRBV13-3 and TRBJ1-1; perhaps TRBD1 as D (6 bases). Germline CDR1 and CDR2: NNHDY and SYVADS. This CDR3 region has 12 residues. CDR3: CASSGRDKEVFF. Incomplete CDR3 DNA: TGTGCCAGCAGTGGCCGGGACAAA.

Details on this clone: Germline and genes here are mouse. CDR3 in amino acids: CASQDYAEQFF. The sequenced part of the CDR3 DNA is TGTGCCAGTCAGGACTATGCT. This rearrangement joins TRBV13-3 to TRBJ2-1; no definite D call. The read terminates 4 residues ahead of where the CDR3 ends, so the germline J gene completes it. CDR3 length: 11 residues. The germline CDR1 and CDR2 sequences are NNHDY and SYVADS. V shed 8 bases and J shed 2 bases, with 5 bases lying between them.

This clone came up a few times. Gene names refer to mouse genes. The read terminates 4 residues ahead of where the CDR3 ends, so the germline J gene completes it. The rearrangement uses TRBV13-3 and TRBJ2-1, with 9 bases that match TRBD1. J was trimmed by 5 bases and V by 4 bases; bases with no gene match: 4. Germline V gene sequence: CDR1 NNHDY, CDR2 SYVADS. The CDR3 covers 14 residues. The CDR3 here is CASSHRGRDAEQFF. CDR3 DNA, as far as it was read: TGTGCCAGCAGTCACAGGGGGCGCGATGCT.

A few counts support this clone. Gene labels here are mouse ones. Read data end 4 residues before the CDR3 end; the end is taken from the germline J gene. This chain uses TRBV13-1 with TRBJ1-1; TRBD1 might be the D (5 bases). Germline V CDR1 and CDR2: NSHNY, SYGAGN. The length of the CDR3 is 14 residues. V dropped 3 bases and J dropped 2 bases, with 11 bases sitting between them. The CDR3 bases that were read are TGTGCCAGCAGTGGGCAGGGAAGCAACACA. Translating it yields CASSGQGSNT. The CDR3 in its entirety is CASSGQGSNTEVFF.

To note about this clone: Gene names and germline match the mouse. The CDR3 is cut off 4 residues early in the read; its end comes from the germline J gene. This specimen includes other DNA sequences encoding the same CDR3. The chain has TRBV5 and TRBJ2-3, with D possibly matching TRBD2 (6 bases). In germline, CDR1 is LGHNA, CDR2 YNLKQL (reference sequence). This CDR3 spans 15 amino acids. The V end was cut by 1 base, the J end by 0 bases, with 8 bases between. Incomplete CDR3 DNA: TGTGCCAGCAGCCAAGGGCTGGGGAGTGCAGAA. Translation: CASSQGLGSAE. From start to end, the CDR3 is CASSQGLGSAETLYF.

As regards this clone: Gene names and germline match the mouse. The CDR3 end lies 4 residues beyond the end of the read and is filled in from the germline J gene. Other DNA sequences in this sample translate to the same CDR3. The V call is TRBV5, the J call TRBJ2-1, with 8 bases that match TRBD1. This CDR3 spans 15 amino acids. Germline values: CDR1 LGHNA, CDR2 YNLKQL (reference sequence). CDR3 sequence reads: CASSQDSGGGAEQFF. Incomplete CDR3 DNA: TGTGCCAGCAGCCAAGATTCAGGGGGCGGGGCT.

With regard to this clone: Any gene name here is a mouse gene name. The CDR3 goes on 4 residues after the read ends, and that part is filled in from the germline J gene. Other DNA sequences in the same sample also yield this CDR3. This chain connects TRBV13-3 to TRBJ2-1; TRBD2 matches 13 bases. V gave up 3 bases and J gave up 4 bases; unmatched junction bases: 4. From germline, CDR1 is NNHDY and CDR2 SYVADS. This CDR3 comprises 16 residues. This CDR3 reads CASSAGTGGGYAEQFF. The CDR3 bases that were read are TGTGCCAGCAGTGCCGGGACTGGGGGGGGGTATGCT.

Of note for this clone: Gene labels here are mouse ones. The read halts 4 residues ahead of the CDR3 end, with the missing end drawn from the germline J gene. Different DNA sequences within this sample yield the same CDR3. This chain connects TRBV19 to TRBJ2-5; the D is unclear. This CDR3 has 14 amino acids. The germline V gene encodes CDR1 FNHDT and CDR2 SITEND (reference sequence). V lost 2 bases and J lost 0, with 7 bases in between. The CDR3 is CASSISLNQDTQYF. The CDR3 bases that were read are TGTGCCAGCAGTATTTCACTTAACCAAGAC.

Points on this clone: Genes and germline are mouse. The missing CDR3 end, 4 residues past where the read stops, is filled in from the germline J gene. The gene calls are TRBV19 and TRBJ2-7; maybe TRBD2 (6 bases). The CDR3 has 15 residues. Germline values: CDR1 FNHDT, CDR2 SITEND (reference sequence). V lost 4 bases, J lost 3 bases, and 17 bases lay in between. The CDR3 sequence is CASSPPRWGFYEQYF. CDR3 bases read: TGTGCCAGCAGTCCCCCTCGCTGGGGATTCTAT. Full variable domain (outside the CDR3, taken from reference TRBV19 and TRBJ2-7): GGIITQTPKFLIGQEGQKLTLKCQQNFNHDTMYWYRQDSGKGLRLIYYSITENDLQKGDLSEGYDASREKKSSFSLTVTSAQKNEMAVFLCASSPPRWGFYEQYFGPGTRLTVL.

On this clone itself: Mouse germline and gene names are used. The missing CDR3 end, 4 residues past where the read stops, is filled in from the germline J gene. This sample also contains other DNA sequences that code for the same CDR3. V is TRBV13-1 and J is TRBJ1-2, with D possibly matching TRBD1 (6 bases). CDR1 is NSHNY and CDR2 is SYGAGN in the germline V gene. The CDR3 spans 13 residues. V was trimmed by 5 bases and J by 2 bases, leaving 10 bases between them. CDR3 DNA (partial): TGTGCCAGCAGACAGGGAGGGAACTCC. This sequence encodes CASRQGGNS. The CDR3 in its entirety is CASRQGGNSDYTF.

This clone was observed a few times. Germline and genes here are mouse. The sequenced part of the CDR3 DNA is TGTGCCAGCAGCCAACATGGGGGGGTGGATGCT. The encoded protein is CASSQHGGVDA. The CDR3 as a whole reads CASSQHGGVDAEQFF. The chain is built from TRBV5 and TRBJ2-1; 8 nucleotides line up with TRBD2. From the germline J gene comes the end of the CDR3, since the read stops 4 residues before it. V shed 2 bases, J shed 5 bases, and the junction held 5 bases outside the gene matches. The CDR3 has 15 amino acids. Germline V gene sequence: CDR1 LGHNA, CDR2 YNLKQL (reference sequence).

This clone turned up a few times. Any gene name here is a mouse gene name. The CDR3 end falls 4 residues outside the read, so it is completed with the germline J gene. The chain combines TRBV1 with TRBJ2-3; TRBD2 matches 9 bases. CDR1 and CDR2 (germline): NSQYPW, LRSPGD (reference sequence). Germline trimming cut 2 bases from V and 3 bases from J; bases unmatched to any gene: 3. The CDR3 is made up of 15 amino acids. CDR3 DNA (partial): TGCACCTGCAGTGCAAGACTGGGGGAGGCAGAA. Amino acid sequence: CTCSARLGEAE. The full CDR3 protein is CTCSARLGEAETLYF.

Remarks on this clone: The germline and genes are mouse ones. Different DNA sequences within this sample yield the same CDR3. The CDR3 DNA, read in part, is TGTGCCAGCAGTCCCCAGGGAAGCTCCTAT. It translates to CASSPQGSSY. The entire CDR3 protein is CASSPQGSSYEQYF. The gene calls are TRBV19 and TRBJ2-7; D may be TRBD1 (5 bases). The read ends 4 residues shy of where the CDR3 ends; the end is completed using the germline J gene. This CDR3 has 14 amino acids. V gave up 4 bases and J gave up 0 bases, with 11 bases separating them. CDR1 is FNHDT, CDR2 SITEND, per germline (reference sequence). Full variable domain (missing parts from reference TRBV19 and TRBJ2-7): GGIITQTPKFLIGQEGQKLTLKCQQNFNHDTMYWYRQDSGKGLRLIYYSITENDLQKGDLSEGYDASREKKSSFSLTVTSAQKNEMAVFLCASSPQGSSYEQYFGPGTRLTVL.